This is a list of T cell receptor beta chains from one sample in a study of T cell clones after liver transplantation. Assay: immunoSEQ multiplex PCR; the TCRdb copy retains only in-frame clones and omits some. This table holds about 100,000 clones, around 86% found once. The sequences come from CD4+ T cells from blood, collected before liver transplant. These receptors were obtained from a human donor who received a liver transplant. CDR3s include the opening cysteine and the closing phenylalanine or tryptophan. The D gene is left open where the match is weak. Expanded clones are given a class, and other clones once, few, many or no size at all.

abundance,j_gene,v_gene,d_gene,CDR3nt,CDR3aa
few,TRBJ2-1,TRBV7-2,TRBD2,TGTGCCAGCAGCTTTAATAGCGGGGGGGCCTCGGATGAGCAGTTCTTC,CASSFNSGGASDEQFF
NA,TRBJ2-1,TRBV2,NA,TGTGCCAGCAGGGGAGGGACAATTCCTTCTGGTGAGCAGTTCTTC,CASRGGTIPSGEQFF
NA,TRBJ1-5,TRBV27,NA,TGTGCCAGCAGTCCATCAACCGTCAATCAGCCCCAGCATTTT,CASSPSTVNQPQHF
NA,TRBJ2-7,TRBV27,TRBD2,TGTGCCAGCAGTTCCTGGACTAGCGGGAGGGTCCGCGAGCAGTACTTC,CASSSWTSGRVREQYF
NA,TRBJ2-7,TRBV6-5,NA,TGTGCCAGCAGTTACTCGACCTTGGGGGGCTACGAGCAGTACTTC,CASSYSTLGGYEQYF
NA,TRBJ2-5,TRBV28,NA,TGTGCCAGCAGTTCAGGGGAGACCCAGTACTTC,CASSSGETQYF
NA,TRBJ1-6,TRBV9,NA,TGTGCCAGCAGCGTAGGGGGGGCCGCGTTTCCCCTCCACTTT,CASSVGGAAFPLHF
NA,TRBJ1-2,TRBV5-1,NA,TGCGCCAGCAGCTTGGGGGGATCGAACTATGGCTACACCTTC,CASSLGGSNYGYTF
NA,TRBJ1-1,TRBV11-3,NA,TGTGCCAGCAGCTTAGATATAGCAGCTGAAGCTTTCTTT,CASSLDIAAEAFF
few,TRBJ1-4,TRBV5-1,NA,TGCGCCAGCAGCTCTGGACCTACGAGGGACGAAAAACTGTTTTTT,CASSSGPTRDEKLFF
NA,TRBJ1-1,TRBV7-3,TRBD1,TGTGCCAGCAGACCCGGGACAGGGGCCACTGAAGCTTTCTTT,CASRPGTGATEAFF
NA,TRBJ1-2,TRBV7-2,NA,TGTGCCAGCAGCTTAGCGTGGGGGGAAGGCTACACCTTC,CASSLAWGEGYTF
NA,TRBJ1-5,TRBV15,TRBD1,TGTGCCACCAGCAGGGCCGCGGGACAGGGGTATGATCAGCCCCAGCATTTT,CATSRAAGQGYDQPQHF
NA,TRBJ2-7,TRBV2,TRBD1,TGTGCCAGCACCCGGGACAGGGGCTACGAGCAGTACTTC,CASTRDRGYEQYF
once,TRBJ2-7,TRBV4-3,NA,TGCGCCAGCAGCCCGTTTACAGGTCCCTACGAGCAGTACTTC,CASSPFTGPYEQYF
few,TRBJ1-3,TRBV25-1,NA,TGTGCCAGCACCGGCGGGCCGGGGGCCATATATTTT,CASTGGPGAIYF
NA,TRBJ2-7,TRBV12-5,TRBD2,TGTGCTAGTGGCCTCGTGATAGCGGGGAGTTTGAACTTC,CASGLVIAGSLNF
NA,TRBJ2-1,TRBV4-2,TRBD2,TGTGCCAGCAGCCAACGGACTAGCGGGAGTAACAACAATGAGCAGTTCTTC,CASSQRTSGSNNNEQFF
NA,TRBJ1-2,TRBV7-8,TRBD1,TGTGCCAGCAGCTCCTTAGACAGGGCGGGCTCCTATGGCTACACCTTC,CASSSLDRAGSYGYTF
NA,TRBJ2-3,TRBV6-1,NA,TGTGCCAGCAGTGACACCCCAAGGGATACGCAGTATTTT,CASSDTPRDTQYF
NA,TRBJ2-7,TRBV18,NA,TGTGCCAGCTCACCGCGGGACGTCGGAGGCGAGCAGTACTTC,CASSPRDVGGEQYF
NA,TRBJ2-1,TRBV7-2,NA,TGTGCCAGCAGCGGCGATACGGCTCAGGGGGAGCAGTTCTTC,CASSGDTAQGEQFF
NA,TRBJ1-1,TRBV27,NA,TGTGCCAGCATAGCGTTTGGTAGGGGGACTGAAGCTTTCTTT,CASIAFGRGTEAFF
few,TRBJ2-3,TRBV4-1,NA,TGCGCCAGCAGCCAAGGCCGTCTGGGACTCGAATTTTTCGATACGCAGTATTTT,CASSQGRLGLEFFDTQYF
many,TRBJ2-7,TRBV2,NA,TGTGCCAGCACCCTAGGACGGGGCTACGAGCAGTACTTC,CASTLGRGYEQYF
NA,TRBJ1-1,TRBV7-2,NA,TGTGCCAGCAGCCGAACCGCAGTCGGTCAGAACACTGAAGCTTTCTTT,CASSRTAVGQNTEAFF
NA,TRBJ2-2,TRBV19,NA,TGTGCCAGTAGTGCCCAGGTCCTCGGCGAAACCGGGGAGCTGTTTTTT,CASSAQVLGETGELFF
NA,TRBJ1-1,TRBV19,NA,TGTGCCAGTAGTATTACAAGGGGCGTTGGGAACACTGAAGCTTTCTTT,CASSITRGVGNTEAFF
NA,TRBJ2-1,TRBV7-9,NA,TGTGCCAGCAGCTTAATTGGGCTTTACTCCTACAATGAGCAGTTCTTC,CASSLIGLYSYNEQFF
NA,TRBJ1-1,TRBV28,NA,TGTGCCAGCAGTTTCCGGGGGGTCTATACTGAAGCTTTCTTT,CASSFRGVYTEAFF
few,TRBJ2-7,TRBV9,NA,TGTGCCAGCAGCGTAGAAGAAGGCCGCGAGCAGTACTTC,CASSVEEGREQYF
NA,TRBJ2-7,TRBV5-5,TRBD2,TGTGCCAGCAGCTTGGTTAGCGGGAGACTTTCAGCCTACGAGCAGTACTTT,CASSLVSGRLSAYEQYF
NA,TRBJ1-2,TRBV30,TRBD1,TGTGCCTGGGCCTCCGGACAGGGGGACTATGGCTACACCTTC,CAWASGQGDYGYTF
once,TRBJ2-2,TRBV7-9,NA,TGTGCCAGCAGGGGGGGGCAGGCCCACACCGGGGAGCTGTTTTTT,CASRGGQAHTGELFF
NA,TRBJ1-2,TRBV5-1,NA,TGCGCCAGCAGCTCCTCAGACAACATTTATGGCTACACCTTC,CASSSSDNIYGYTF
NA,TRBJ2-1,TRBV4-3,TRBD2,TGCGCCAGCAGCCTCCAGGCGACTAGCGGGGGGTTCAATGAGCAGTTCTTC,CASSLQATSGGFNEQFF
NA,TRBJ2-7,TRBV27,TRBD1,TGTGCCAGCAGTTTAACATGGGTGTGGACAGGGGGTGTCACCTACGAGCAGTACTTC,CASSLTWVWTGGVTYEQYF
NA,TRBJ2-7,TRBV28,TRBD2,TGTGCCAGCAGAGTTTATTCGTTTATGGGGACTAGCGGATACGAGCAGTACTTC,CASRVYSFMGTSGYEQYF
NA,TRBJ2-7,TRBV27,NA,TGTGCCAGCAGTTCCCCTCTCCGGGACGGCCGCTACGAGCAGTACTTC,CASSSPLRDGRYEQYF
NA,TRBJ2-7,TRBV28,NA,TGTGCCAGCAGTTTTATCTCATCGGGCGAGCAGTACTTC,CASSFISSGEQYF
NA,TRBJ1-1,TRBV20-1,NA,TGCAGTGCTAGTCGGGCAGAAGCTTTCTTT,CSASRAEAFF
NA,TRBJ1-1,TRBV6-1,NA,TGTGCCAGCAGCCTTTTACAGGGAAGGAGCACTGAAGCTTTCTTT,CASSLLQGRSTEAFF
NA,TRBJ1-1,TRBV10-1,NA,TGCGCCAGCAGCGAAAGGACAGAGAGGACTGAAGCTTTCTTT,CASSERTERTEAFF
NA,TRBJ2-7,TRBV7-2,TRBD2,TGTGCCAGCAGCACCACTAGCGGGGGGTACGAGCAGTACTTC,CASSTTSGGYEQYF
NA,TRBJ2-7,TRBV28,NA,TGTGCCAGCAAATTAACTAGCCCAATCGAGGGGGAAGAGCAGTACTTC,CASKLTSPIEGEEQYF
NA,TRBJ1-4,TRBV14,TRBD1,TGTGCCAGCAGCCAACGGACAGGGGGCAGTGAAAAACTGTTTTTT,CASSQRTGGSEKLFF
once,TRBJ2-1,TRBV20-1,NA,TGCAGTGCTAGAGACAATGAGCAGTTCTTC,CSARDNEQFF